The clone carrying this T cell receptor beta chain appeared a few times. Its antigen remains unknown. The PCR ran on 60 Vbeta and 13 Jbeta primers. Measured with immunoSEQ multiplex PCR; TCRdb has only the in-frame clones, and not every one. The sample contains more than 150,000 clones, around four fifths of which appear only once. The CDR3 contains 16 residues. CDR1 and CDR2 from the germline V gene are KGHSH and LQKENI. V was pared by 4 bases and J by 2 bases, with 17 bases between. The source of the sample is a study of cytomegalovirus exposure and HLA in healthy donors. Study-level points and caveats: A reported reduction in N-insertions relative to the 666-donor mean was seen in an Asian-associated ancestry cluster in a later analysis. CMV serostatus was the sole immune exposure data available.

These donors counted as nominally healthy when sampled, but unrecorded immune exposures were likely. This TCR came from a man aged 18 to 35 in good health and CMV-seronegative. Sample: PBMCs. V and J are TRBV18 and TRBJ1-2; D is undetermined. For the CDR3, the DNA is TGTGCCAGCTCACGGAGGACCGACCAAATCAACTATGGCTACACCTTC. Protein product: CASSRRTDQINYGYTF.